The present TCR beta chain was sequenced within a study of blood T cell repertoires in COVID-19. Repertoires were generated with immunoSEQ multiplex PCR, while TCRdb's copy carries only in-frame clones and drops some. Of around 130,000 clones listed, more than 75% are singletons. Trimming cost V 5 bases and J 6 bases, with 22 bases left between them. CDR1 is LNHDA, CDR2 SQIVND, per germline (reference sequence). The CDR3 has 17 amino acids. The chain links TRBV19 to TRBJ2-2; TRBD2 is a possible D gene (5 bases). Input material: peripheral blood. This TCR was recovered from a man in his sixties with acute or convalescent COVID-19. CDR3 bases: TGTGCCAGTAGTTCCCGACTGCGAGCGGCCTATCCCGGGGAGCTGTTTTTT. This translates into CASSSRLRAAYPGELFF.